This T cell receptor (beta chain) comes out of a study of regulatory T cells in long-lasting Graves disease. This clonotype was recorded at least ten times. Documented time point: persistent/refractory GD, antithyroid drugs over 5 years with positive TRAb. Researchers made the TCR library from RNA that was extracted from PBMCs. Investigators prepared the TCR beta libraries by applying iRepertoire HTBI primers and Arm-PCR of CDR3 regions. MiXCR, applied by TCRdb to the multiplex PCR reads, yields one record per CDR3 protein. This table has 400,000 to 500,000 distinct CDR3 sequences, about 22% appearing once. V lost 8 bases to trimming and J lost 7 bases, with 14 bases between them. The CDR3 length is 13 residues. Germline loops: CDR1 MNHNS, CDR2 SASEGT.

The sequence came from a female donor with Graves disease. The sample here was peripheral blood mononuclear cells (PBMCs), taken when the disease was refractory, from a patient treated with antithyroid drugs. The chain joins TRBV6-1 to TRBJ1-4; D uncertain. CDR3 region: CASGRASGEKLFF. The CDR3 coding sequence is TGTGCCAGCGGTCGGGCGAGCGGTGAAAAACTGTTTTTT.